Below are 9 T cell receptor beta chains sequenced from a single sample in a study of Ad26.COV2.S vaccination and SARS-CoV-2 variants. Libraries were prepared by immunoSEQ multiplex PCR; TCRdb keeps only in-frame clonotypes and omits some of them. In the table there are 410,000 or so clones, about 90% of which are singletons. Documented treatment: 15 to 20 received Ad26.COV2.S at low or high dose, single or two shots; 5 received placebo; per-sample allocation not given. The samples date from day 63 after the first vaccine or placebo injection. Sequenced here: peripheral blood, sampled in a trial of Ad26.COV2.S vaccine versus placebo. All receptors derive from a person aged 18-65 years who received the Ad26.COV2.S COVID-19 vaccine or a placebo.

The gene calls are TRBV2 and TRBJ2-7; D unresolved. Germline assignment: CDR1 SNHLY and CDR2 FYNNEI. Trimming removed 7 bases at V and 0 bases at J, with 7 bases between. This CDR3 contains 12 residues. CDR3 DNA: TGTGCCAGCACTCGAAGCTCCTACGAGCAGTACTTC. Translating gives CASTRSSYEQYF.

The CDR3 sequence: CSASDRGYNEQFF. CDR3 nucleotides: TGCAGTGCTAGTGATAGGGGTTACAATGAGCAGTTCTTC. The genes are TRBV20-1 and TRBJ2-1; D may be TRBD1 (5 bases). The CDR3 has 13 residues. V was clipped by 3 bases and J by 4 bases, with 10 bases between them. CDR1 is DFQATT, CDR2 SNEGSKA, per germline (reference sequence).

The CDR3 protein is CASTERFSGNTIYF. The CDR3 DNA is TGTGCCAGCACTGAGCGGTTCTCTGGAAACACCATATATTTT. The chain is built from TRBV2 and TRBJ1-3; D is uncertain. Germline V CDR1 and CDR2: SNHLY, FYNNEI. The CDR3 is 14 amino acids. Trimming removed 7 bases from V and 0 bases from J, with 10 bases in between.

The rearrangement links TRBV12-2 to TRBJ1-2. TRBV12-2 has pseudogene status. CDR3 length equals 13 residues. CDR3 protein: CASPDVANYGYTF. CDR3 nucleotides: TGTGCAAGTCCGGACGTAGCTAACTATGGCTACACCTTC.

The genes are TRBV19 and TRBJ2-5, with D perhaps TRBD2 (6 bases). This CDR3 is built from 14 residues. V lost 5 bases, J lost 9 bases, and 19 bases lay in between. Germline V gives CDR1 LNHDA, CDR2 SQIVND (reference sequence). The CDR3 spells CASSFSGMGSAQYF. The CDR3 DNA is TGTGCCAGTAGTTTTAGCGGTATGGGCTCGGCCCAGTACTTC.

The gene calls are TRBV3-1 (or the pseudogene TRBV3-2) and TRBJ1-2; D is possibly TRBD1 (6 bases). This CDR3 is built from 16 residues. Per germline, CDR1 LGHDT and CDR2 YNNKEL (reference sequence). Trimming took off 4 bases at V and 2 bases at J, with 17 bases between the two ends. CDR3 DNA sequence: TGTGCCAGCAGCCTAGCCCGATACAGGGTAAACTATGGCTACACCTTC. It codes for CASSLARYRVNYGYTF.

This sequence joins TRBV2 and TRBJ2-3; D call uncertain. The CDR3 runs 14 residues. Germline V gene lookup returns CDR1 SNHLY and CDR2 FYNNEI. Trimming stripped 8 bases from V and 0 bases from J, with 12 bases between. DNA of the CDR3: TGTGCCAGCCGGACGTCGTCTAGCACAGATACGCAGTATTTT. It codes for CASRTSSSTDTQYF.

J is TRBJ2-7 and V is TRBV7-9; 7 positions match TRBD1. J lost 0 bases, V lost 6 bases, and 2 bases had no gene match. The CDR3 is 13 residues long. Looked up from germline, CDR1 is SEHNR and CDR2 is FQNEAQ (reference sequence). CDR3 nucleotides: TGTGCCAGCAGTACAGGGGACTCCTACGAGCAGTACTTC. This sequence encodes CASSTGDSYEQYF.

V usage is TRBV19 and J usage is TRBJ1-5; 8 bases fit TRBD1. Germline V gene sequence: CDR1 LNHDA, CDR2 SQIVND (reference sequence). V shed 7 bases, J shed 1 base, and the junction held 6 bases outside the gene matches. CDR3 size: 15 residues. The CDR3 spells CASTVDRGSNQPQHF. DNA of the CDR3: TGTGCCAGTACCGTTGACAGGGGAAGCAATCAGCCCCAGCATTTT. Drawing the rest from reference TRBV19 and TRBJ1-5, the complete variable domain is DGGITQSPKYLFRKEGQNVTLSCEQNLNHDAMYWYRQDPGQGLRLIYYSQIVNDFQKGDIAEGYSVSREKKESFPLTVTSAQKNPTAFYLCASTVDRGSNQPQHFGDGTRLSIL.